Each of the 17 T cell receptor beta chains below was sequenced from the same sample in a study of cytomegalovirus exposure and HLA in healthy donors. The PCR made use of 60 Vbeta and 13 Jbeta primers. Here immunoSEQ multiplex PCR was the method, and the copy in TCRdb shows in-frame clones only, minus some. The data contain some 190,000 clones, about 90% of them singletons. The sequencing sample was made of PBMCs. These receptors were taken from a man under 40 in good health and CMV-seronegative.

The rearrangement links TRBV5-4 to TRBJ1-3, with D maybe TRBD1 (5 bases). This CDR3 contains 16 residues. V lost 4 bases to trimming and J lost 2 bases, with 16 bases between them. CDR1 and CDR2 (germline): SGHNT, YYREEE (reference sequence). The CDR3 spells CASSVDSANPGNTIYF. The CDR3 DNA is TGTGCCAGCAGCGTCGACAGTGCCAATCCTGGAAACACCATATATTTT.

V is TRBV29-1 and J is TRBJ2-5; TRBD2 is a possible D gene (5 bases). The V and J ends lost 7 bases and 9 bases respectively, with 15 bases between them. The CDR3 is 11 amino acids. CDR1 is SQVTM and CDR2 is ANQGSEA in the germline V gene. The CDR3 here is CSGLFSDAQYF. DNA of the CDR3: TGCAGCGGGTTATTTAGCGATGCCCAGTACTTC.

For the CDR3, the DNA is TGTGCGGGTGGTAACCAAGACGGCCAGCGAGATACGCAGTATTTT. Amino acids: CAGGNQDGQRDTQYF. The rearrangement links TRBV7-9 to TRBJ2-3, with no clear D. The V gene's germline CDR1 is SEHNR and CDR2 FQNEAQ (reference sequence). CDR3 length equals 15 residues. Full variable domain (rest looked up from reference TRBV7-9 and TRBJ2-3): DTGVSQNPRHKITKRGQNVTFRCDPISEHNRLYWYRQTLGQGPEFLTYFQNEAQLEKSRLLSDRFSAERPKGSFSTLEIQRTEQGDSAMYLCAGGNQDGQRDTQYFGPGTRLTVL.

The chain combines TRBV4-3 with TRBJ2-3; 8 bases map to TRBD1. The CDR3 spans 18 residues. The J segment lost 2 bases and the V segment lost 4 bases, leaving 14 bases of the junction unmatched. CDR1 is LGHNA, CDR2 YSLEER, per germline. The CDR3 nucleotides are TGCGCCAGCAGCCGCCAACCTCAAGGACAGGGCCTCACAGATACGCAGTATTTT. Translating it yields CASSRQPQGQGLTDTQYF.

This chain connects TRBV2 to TRBJ2-5; D perhaps matches TRBD2 (6 bases). The CDR3 extends over 13 amino acids. V was trimmed by 5 bases and J by 5 bases, leaving 12 bases between them. Germline loops: CDR1 SNHLY, CDR2 FYNNEI. In DNA, the CDR3 is TGTGCCAGCAGTAGACTAGTCCGGGAGACCCAGTACTTC. It yields the protein CASSRLVRETQYF.

The V and J genes are TRBV6-1 and TRBJ1-5, with TRBD1 matching 8 bases. The V and J ends lost 7 bases and 5 bases, in that order; junction bases with no gene match: 4. The CDR3 consists of 13 residues. The germline gives CDR1 MNHNS, CDR2 SASEGT. CDR3 sequence: CASTGGADQPQHF. The CDR3 DNA follows: TGTGCCAGCACAGGGGGCGCGGATCAGCCCCAGCATTTT.

The chain combines TRBV5-4 with TRBJ2-3, with 10 bases fitting TRBD2. This CDR3 has 15 amino acids. Trimming removed 4 bases from V and 2 bases from J; junction bases left unmatched: 4. Germline V gene lookup returns CDR1 SGHNT and CDR2 YYREEE (reference sequence). In nucleotides, the CDR3 is TGTGCCAGCAGCGGAGCGGGAGGGTCCACAGATACGCAGTATTTT. It codes for CASSGAGGSTDTQYF. Full variable domain (outside the CDR3, taken from reference TRBV5-4 and TRBJ2-3): ETGVTQSPTHLIKTRGQQVTLRCSSQSGHNTVSWYQQALGQGPQFIFQYYREEENGRGNFPPRFSGLQFPNYSSELNVNALELDDSALYLCASSGAGGSTDTQYFGPGTRLTVL.

This clone was detected only a few times. The rearrangement links TRBV19 to TRBJ2-1, with 7 bases aligning to TRBD1. The CDR3 has 15 residues. Trimming took 4 bases from V and 3 from J; bases not matched to a gene: 6. Germline lookup yields CDR1 LNHDA and CDR2 SQIVND (reference sequence). The CDR3 spells CASSKTGQFYNEQFF. The CDR3 nucleotides are TGTGCCAGTAGTAAGACGGGACAGTTCTACAATGAGCAGTTCTTC.

CDR3 DNA: TGTGCCAGCAAACCGGGTCACTCTGGGGCCAACGTCCTGACTTTC. It encodes CASKPGHSGANVLTF. The chain uses TRBV6-1 and TRBJ2-6; no reliable D call. V lost 7 bases to trimming and J lost 0 bases, with 10 bases between them. The germline gives CDR1 MNHNS, CDR2 SASEGT. The CDR3 loop spans 15 amino acids.

The chain links TRBV2 to TRBJ2-7; no reliable D call. CDR1 and CDR2 from the germline V gene are SNHLY and FYNNEI. The ends were cut back, 4 bases at V and 6 bases at J, with 4 bases in the middle. The CDR3 extends over 10 amino acids. The CDR3: CASSGSEQYF. Written as DNA, the CDR3 is TGTGCCAGCAGTGGTAGCGAGCAGTACTTC.

In its sample, this clone was seen a few times. This chain links TRBV27 with TRBJ1-2; D gene ambiguous. Germline V lookup: CDR1 MNHEY, CDR2 SMNVEV (reference sequence). The CDR3 has 18 amino acids. The V gene lost 4 bases and the J gene lost 0 bases, with 21 bases spanning the gap. The CDR3 coding sequence is TGTGCCAGCAGTTCCAGGCGCGCGGGGAGACCCACTAACTATGGCTACACCTTC. This encodes CASSSRRAGRPTNYGYTF.

As regards this clone: The sample has other DNA sequences that encode this CDR3 too. The chain employs TRBV9 and TRBJ2-7; D is undetermined. With 0 bases removed from V and 0 bases from J, the gap between germline ends came to 7 bases. The CDR3 is made up of 14 amino acids. Germline CDR1 SGDLS, CDR2 YYNGEE. The CDR3 bases are TGTGCCAGCAGCGTAGGCGGAAGCTCCTACGAGCAGTACTTC. The encoded protein is CASSVGGSSYEQYF.

The genes are TRBV7-2 and TRBJ2-5, with 12 bases identical to TRBD2. Germline trimming cut 5 bases from V and 10 bases from J; bases unmatched to any gene: 5. Germline-derived CDR1 and CDR2 are SGHTA and FQGNSA. The CDR3 covers 13 residues. The CDR3 nucleotides are TGTGCCAGCAGCACTAGCGGGGGGTGGGGCCAGTACTTC. The encoded protein is CASSTSGGWGQYF.

This clone was found once. This sequence joins TRBV10-1 and TRBJ1-2; possibly TRBD1 for D (5 bases). This CDR3 spans 15 amino acids. V was cut by 10 bases and J by 3 bases, with 21 bases left in between. In germline, CDR1 is WNHNN, CDR2 SYGVQD (reference sequence). CDR3 region: CANTTYDRHYYGYTF. CDR3 nucleotide sequence: TGCGCCAACACTACCTATGACAGACACTACTATGGCTACACCTTC.

The V and J genes are TRBV28 and TRBJ1-6, with D hard to call. The CDR3 has 13 amino acids. CDR1 and CDR2 (germline): MDHEN, SYDVKM. Deletions cut 10 bases from V and 4 bases from J, with 11 bases between. The CDR3 sequence: CATRREYNSPLHF. The CDR3 DNA reads TGTGCCACCAGGCGGGAGTATAATTCACCCCTCCACTTT.

This clone was observed once. This rearrangement joins TRBV14 to TRBJ2-7; D might be TRBD1 (5 bases). Looked up from germline, CDR1 is SGHDN and CDR2 is FVKESK. Trimming stripped 3 bases from V and 4 bases from J, with 10 bases between. There are 13 residues in the CDR3. The CDR3 is CASSQWGRYEQYF. As DNA, the CDR3 is TGTGCCAGCAGCCAGTGGGGCCGTTACGAGCAGTACTTC.

This clone was counted once. The same CDR3 is also encoded by other DNA sequences in this sample. This chain connects TRBV19 to TRBJ1-2; no clear D gene. V was clipped by 3 bases and J by 1 base, with 9 bases between them. Looked up from germline, CDR1 is LNHDA and CDR2 is SQIVND (reference sequence). This CDR3 is 14 amino acids long. CDR3 sequence reads: CASSIGGSNYGYTF. CDR3 coding DNA: TGTGCCAGTAGTATTGGCGGCAGTAACTATGGCTACACCTTC. Full variable domain (outside the CDR3, taken from reference TRBV19 and TRBJ1-2): DGGITQSPKYLFRKEGQNVTLSCEQNLNHDAMYWYRQDPGQGLRLIYYSQIVNDFQKGDIAEGYSVSREKKESFPLTVTSAQKNPTAFYLCASSIGGSNYGYTFGSGTRLTVV.